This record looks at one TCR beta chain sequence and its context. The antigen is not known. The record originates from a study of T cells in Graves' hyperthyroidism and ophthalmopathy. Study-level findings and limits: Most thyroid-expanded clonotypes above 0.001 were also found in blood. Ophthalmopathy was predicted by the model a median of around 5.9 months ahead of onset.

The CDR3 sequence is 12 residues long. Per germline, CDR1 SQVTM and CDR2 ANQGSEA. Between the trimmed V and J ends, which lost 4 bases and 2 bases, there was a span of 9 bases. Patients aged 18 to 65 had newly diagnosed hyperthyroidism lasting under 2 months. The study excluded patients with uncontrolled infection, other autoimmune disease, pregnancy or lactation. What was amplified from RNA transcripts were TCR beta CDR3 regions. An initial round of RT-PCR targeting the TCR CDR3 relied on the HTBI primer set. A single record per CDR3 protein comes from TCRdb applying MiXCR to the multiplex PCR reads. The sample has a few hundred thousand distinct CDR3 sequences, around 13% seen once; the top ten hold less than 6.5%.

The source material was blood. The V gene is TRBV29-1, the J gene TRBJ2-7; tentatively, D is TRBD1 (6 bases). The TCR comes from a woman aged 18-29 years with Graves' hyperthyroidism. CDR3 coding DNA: TGCAGCGTTGTAGGGGACACCTACGAGCAGTACTTC. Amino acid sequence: CSVVGDTYEQYF.